Each of the 7 T cell receptor beta chains below was sequenced from the same sample in a study of CD8 T cells in Susac syndrome. An amount of RNA that ranged from roughly 0.45 to 1 ug was reverse transcribed with random hexamers. TCRdb reanalysed the immunoSEQ multiplex PCR reads using MiXCR and keeps one entry per CDR3 protein. The data contain 200,000 to 250,000 distinct CDR3 sequences, approximately 90% of them singletons. The sample comprised CD8+ T cells from PBMCs. All receptors come from a human donor with multiple sclerosis.

The CDR3 DNA reads as TGTGCCAGCAGTTTCGAGCCGGTTATGTATTTT. Translated, it gives CASSFEPVMYF. This rearrangement joins TRBV12-3 or TRBV12-4 to TRBJ2-3; unclear D gene. V lost 3 bases to trimming and J lost 14 bases, with 12 bases between them. The CDR3 extends over 11 amino acids.

The chain joins TRBV7-9 to TRBJ2-1; unclear D gene. Trimming removed 4 bases from V and 15 bases from J, with 19 bases in between. The CDR3 has 13 amino acids. Germline CDR1 is SEHNR and CDR2 is FQNEAQ (reference sequence). CDR3 residues: CASSSDVLLPPFF. CDR3 DNA: TGTGCCAGCAGCTCAGATGTCCTCCTACCCCCGTTCTTC.

This chain connects TRBV5-1 to TRBJ2-5; tentatively, D is TRBD1 (5 bases). The CDR3 is made up of 17 amino acids. V gave up 2 bases and J gave up 0 bases, with 17 bases separating them. Germline V gives CDR1 SGHRS, CDR2 YFSETQ. CDR3 in amino acids: CASSLGLAAGNQETQYF. Here the CDR3 DNA reads TGCGCCAGCAGCTTAGGGTTGGCCGCAGGGAACCAAGAGACCCAGTACTTC.

The rearrangement uses TRBV29-1 and TRBJ1-5; D is unclear. The CDR3 is 13 residues long. The V end lost 4 bases, the J end lost 3 bases, and 10 bases lay between the germline ends. Per germline, CDR1 SQVTM and CDR2 ANQGSEA. CDR3 region: CSVAWGYNQPQHF. For the CDR3, the DNA is TGCAGCGTTGCCTGGGGATACAATCAGCCCCAGCATTTT.

This clonotype has a single count. The rearrangement joins TRBV27 to TRBJ2-7; the D gene could be TRBD1 or TRBD2 (6 bases each). CDR3 length: 15 amino acids. Looked up from germline, CDR1 is MNHEY and CDR2 is SMNVEV (reference sequence). V lost 5 bases to trimming and J lost 0 bases, with 14 bases between them. CDR3 protein: CASSPRWGASYEQYF. The CDR3 DNA reads TGTGCCAGCAGTCCCCGGTGGGGGGCCTCCTACGAGCAGTACTTC.

The rearrangement uses TRBV4-3 and TRBJ2-3; 11 bases are shared with TRBD2. The length of the CDR3 is 17 residues. CDR1 is LGHNA, CDR2 YSLEER, per germline. The V segment lost 3 bases and the J segment 2 bases; nucleotides outside the gene matches: 7. CDR3 loop: CASSHGTSGGYTDTQYF. The DNA for the CDR3 is TGCGCCAGCAGCCACGGGACTAGCGGAGGGTACACAGATACGCAGTATTTT.

The chain joins TRBV9 to TRBJ2-2; possibly TRBD2 for D (5 bases). The V and J ends lost 0 bases and 3 bases respectively, with 9 bases between them. Looked up from germline, CDR1 is SGDLS and CDR2 is YYNGEE. The CDR3 is made up of 15 amino acids. The DNA for the CDR3 is TGTGCCAGCAGCGTAGGGACTTCCTACACCGGGGAGCTGTTTTTT. Encoded protein: CASSVGTSYTGELFF.